This TCR beta chain comes out of a study of cytomegalovirus exposure and HLA in healthy donors (dated by TCRdb to the late 2010s). Study-wide context: According to a later analysis, the 120 or so validation repertoires were produced on the same platform as the 666 repertoires of the first cohort. The study was designed to test whether signatures of past pathogen exposure could be identified by cataloging public T cell receptors. Besides the first cohort of more than 650 subjects, a separate validation cohort made up of over 100 different subjects was used. The study combined high-throughput TCR immunosequencing, statistical association of individual TCRs with disease status, and machine learning to predict cytomegalovirus infection status. Results and caveats for the whole study, not just this receptor: Subsequent analysis determined that TCRs grouped into clusters in the first cohort also showed a tendency toward co-occurrence across the roughly 120 validation repertoires, and approximately 94% of cluster scores exceeded 0. While some public TCRs were present in many individuals, most TCR sequences turned up only very rarely across donors. Three of the identified cytomegalovirus-associated TCR beta chains were confirmed in vitro to be specific for cytomegalovirus antigens. A later analysis had no HLA typing for the validation cohort, so co-occurrence there was scored across all 130 or so repertoires. It was suggested by the authors that the approach could potentially be generalized to other disease states and immunological phenotypes. The study listed 150 to 200 TCR beta chains as associated with cytomegalovirus. The classifier was reported to diagnose cytomegalovirus status with high specificity and sensitivity in both the original and validation cohorts.

Comment on this clone: Which antigen it targets is not known. No qualities accompany the bases; no much larger clone lies one base away.

Libraries were constructed by the immunoSEQ multiplex PCR assay. On the authors' methods: A statistical classification framework was developed to diagnose cytomegalovirus status using the catalog of TCR beta chain sequences. Drawn from immuneACCESS, this table holds only the in-frame rearrangements with V and J called that TCRdb kept. Clones are partly lost; checked studies trace under half to an unresolved V gene and leave the rest unexplained. V and J calls and clone size are those listed in that table; D and trimming were worked out from the DNA. The sample has some 110,000 clones on record, about 87% of them singletons. 1.8% of the sample is in the top ten clones. The donors belonged to the validation cohort of approximately 130 subjects, which was separate from the roughly 700-subject first cohort. Reading from cysteine to phenylalanine, the CDR3 counts 15 amino acids. Kept here is only the CDR3 DNA, which spans 45 bases and is read in frame from base 1. V loses 1 base, J loses 0 bases, and the germline ends lie 7 bases apart. The germline V gene supplies CDR1 MNHNS and CDR2 SASEGT.

Sequenced sample: PBMCs. The clonotype comes from a young woman in good health and CMV-seropositive. The rearrangement combines TRBV6-1 with TRBJ2-4, with no confident D gene call. The nucleotide sequence reads TGTGCCAGCAGTGAAGGAACGGGAGCCAAAAACATTCAGTACTTC. It specifies CASSEGTGAKNIQYF.